The sequence of this T cell receptor (beta chain) was determined in a study of blood T cells in healthy people across ages. V was shortened by 2 bases and J by 3 bases, with 14 bases between the two germline ends. The CDR3 loop spans 16 amino acids. Germline lookup yields CDR1 KGHDR and CDR2 SFDVKD. Total RNA extracted from each sample amounted to at least 5.5 micrograms. Study outcomes and limitations: Long-lived donors had more naive CD4+ cells and higher diversity than aged donors.

A note on this clonotype: Its target is unknown.

Combining a sample-barcoded 5' primer with a J-beta primer mix, a second PCR ran for about 6 to 12 cycles. TCRdb recomputed calls from the 5' RACE reads with MiXCR, one row per CDR3 protein. The sample includes 1,500,000 or so distinct CDR3 sequences, roughly 60% seen only once; the top ten take more than 6%. The sample comprised blood. The origin of this receptor is a man younger than 35 in good health. The chain joins TRBV24-1 to TRBJ2-3; TRBD2 might be the D (6 bases). The CDR3 nucleotides read TGTGCCACCAGTGATTCCCAGGGCGGAGGGACAGATACGCAGTATTTT. It encodes CATSDSQGGGTDTQYF.